This passage covers 18 T cell receptor beta chains from one sample sequenced in a study of blood T cell repertoires in COVID-19 (TCRdb year 2020). The library was generated by the immunoSEQ multiplex PCR assay. The table was pulled from immuneACCESS by TCRdb, which kept in-frame rearrangements only. Such tables lose some clones; where checked, under half of the loss comes from unresolved V genes, and the rest has no known cause. A total of 150,000 to 200,000 clones appear in this sample, more than 75% of them only once. The ten largest clones represent 4% to 5.5% of the sample. The sample was peripheral blood. All receptors come from a human donor in a cohort sampled during active COVID-19.

This clone came up a few times. The rearrangement uses TRBV18 and TRBJ1-2; possibly TRBD1 for D (6 bases). Germline V gene data show CDR1 as KGHSH and CDR2 as LQKENI. The CDR3 covers 17 residues. The ends were cut back, 1 base at V and 2 bases at J, with 17 bases in the middle. DNA for the CDR3: TGTGCCAGCTCACCACAGTGGGCAGGGGAACTCAACTATGGCTACACCTTC. It encodes CASSPQWAGELNYGYTF.

V usage is TRBV7-8 and J usage is TRBJ2-1; TRBD2 aligns across 13 bases. This CDR3 region has 15 residues. The trim removed 3 bases at V and 9 bases at J, leaving 5 bases unmatched. CDR1 SGHVS and CDR2 FQNEAQ come from the germline V gene. CDR3 amino acids: CASSFGTSGIGEQFF. In DNA, the CDR3 is TGTGCCAGCAGCTTTGGGACTAGCGGGATTGGTGAGCAGTTCTTC. The full variable domain, with the rest looked up from reference TRBV7-8 and TRBJ2-1, is GAGVSQSPRYKVAKRGQDVALRCDPISGHVSLFWYQQALGQGPEFLTYFQNEAQLDKSGLPSDRFFAERPEGSVSTLKIQRTQQEDSAVYLCASSFGTSGIGEQFFGPGTRLTVL.

J is TRBJ1-1 and V is TRBV6-2 or TRBV6-3, with no clear D. The CDR3 runs 14 residues. The V and J ends lost 2 bases and 0 bases respectively, with 7 bases between them. From germline, CDR1 is MNHEY and CDR2 SVGEGT. The CDR3 spells CASSYVSVNTEAFF. The CDR3 coding sequence is TGTGCCAGCAGTTACGTCTCAGTGAACACTGAAGCTTTCTTT.

The V call is TRBV19, the J call TRBJ2-1; 12 bases are shared with TRBD2. The CDR3 has 20 amino acids. Germline CDR1 is LNHDA and CDR2 is SQIVND (reference sequence). Germline trimming cut 4 bases from V and 1 base from J; bases unmatched to any gene: 14. CDR3 amino acids: CASSTGLAGWDAGSYNEQFF. CDR3 in DNA: TGTGCCAGTAGTACGGGACTAGCGGGTTGGGATGCTGGGTCCTACAATGAGCAGTTCTTC.

The chain carries TRBV5-1 and TRBJ1-1, with TRBD1 matching 9 bases. Germline CDR1 reads SGHRS; CDR2 reads YFSETQ. V lost 4 bases to trimming and J lost 4 bases; unmatched junction nucleotides: 11. The CDR3 is 16 residues long. CDR3 DNA sequence: TGCGCCAGCAGCCCGACAGGGGGGATAGCGGGCACTGAAGCTTTCTTT. It translates to CASSPTGGIAGTEAFF.

The chain joins TRBV6-4 to TRBJ2-1; 10 bases map to TRBD2. V gave up 6 bases and J gave up 6 bases; unmatched junction bases: 5. Per germline, CDR1 MRHNA and CDR2 SNTAGT. CDR3 length equals 14 residues. CDR3 protein: CASSPSGSGNEQFF. CDR3 in DNA: TGTGCCAGCAGCCCTAGCGGGAGTGGCAATGAGCAGTTCTTC.

The chain couples TRBV7-9 to TRBJ1-2; TRBD1 matches 9 bases. This CDR3 spans 14 amino acids. The trim removed 5 bases at V and 6 bases at J, leaving 7 bases unmatched. In germline, CDR1 is SEHNR, CDR2 FQNEAQ (reference sequence). CDR3 residues: CASSPRTGADGYTF. CDR3 bases: TGTGCCAGCAGCCCACGGACAGGGGCGGATGGCTACACCTTC.

This clone was seen a single time. The chain couples TRBV10-1 to TRBJ2-3, with TRBD1 identical over 8 bases. CDR3 length: 15 amino acids. V shed 3 bases, J shed 0 bases, and the junction held 2 bases outside the gene matches. The germline gives CDR1 WNHNN, CDR2 SYGVQD (reference sequence). Written as DNA, the CDR3 is TGCGCCAGCAGTGATACAGGGGGGAGCACAGATACGCAGTATTTT. Translation: CASSDTGGSTDTQYF.

The chain employs TRBV4-1 and TRBJ1-4; no firm D call. V lost 4 bases to trimming and J lost 3 bases, with 6 bases between them. Looked up from germline, CDR1 is MGHRA and CDR2 is YSYEKL. The CDR3 has 13 residues. This CDR3 is CASSPVSNEKLFF. The DNA of the CDR3 is TGCGCCAGCAGCCCCGTTTCTAATGAAAAACTGTTTTTT.

V usage is TRBV12-3 or TRBV12-4 and J usage is TRBJ2-3; 7 positions match TRBD2. CDR3 length: 12 residues. J gave up 13 bases and V 5 bases, and 9 bases lay outside the gene matches. The CDR3 region has the DNA TGTGCCAGCAGTGGGTTGGTGCTAGCGGAGTATTTT. Amino acids: CASSGLVLAEYF.

This chain joins TRBV9 and TRBJ2-7, with 7 positions matching TRBD2. The CDR3 length is 15 residues. Germline V gene data show CDR1 as SGDLS and CDR2 as YYNGEE. J was trimmed by 5 bases and V by 0 bases; bases with no gene match: 8. The CDR3 DNA follows: TGTGCCAGCAGCGTAGATGGGGGAGGGATCGACGAGCAGTACTTC. Its protein product is CASSVDGGGIDEQYF.

This sequence joins TRBV11-2 and TRBJ2-7; 9 bases align to TRBD1. The CDR3 runs to 16 residues. Germline-derived CDR1 and CDR2 are SGHAT and FQNNGV. V was pared by 1 base and J by 1 base, with 5 bases of the junction left unmatched. The CDR3 nucleotides read TGTGCCAGCAGCTTAGGACCCGGGACAGGGTCCTACGAGCAGTACTTC. Translating gives CASSLGPGTGSYEQYF.

V and J are TRBV2 and TRBJ1-5; D not resolved. Germline V CDR1 and CDR2: SNHLY, FYNNEI. V dropped 8 bases and J dropped 0 bases, with 11 bases sitting between them. The CDR3 totals 14 residues. The CDR3 nucleotides read TGTGCCAGCGGGATCGGGAGTAGCAATCAGCCCCAGCATTTT. Translation: CASGIGSSNQPQHF.

The chain uses TRBV4-3 and TRBJ2-7; a possible D gene is TRBD1 (6 bases). CDR3 size: 15 residues. With 1 base removed from V and 2 bases from J, the gap between germline ends came to 12 bases. CDR1 LGHNA and CDR2 YSLEER come from the germline V gene. The CDR3 loop is CASSQGQDGAYEQYF. In DNA, the CDR3 is TGCGCCAGCAGCCAAGGACAGGATGGGGCCTACGAGCAGTACTTC.

The DNA of the CDR3 is TGTGCCAGCAGTTTAGGAGGAACTGGGGCCAACGTCCTGACTTTC. The encoded protein is CASSLGGTGANVLTF. This chain joins TRBV27 and TRBJ2-6, with TRBD2 as a possible D gene (5 bases). CDR3 length equals 15 residues. Trimming removed 2 bases from V and 2 bases from J, with 7 bases in between. Germline V CDR1 and CDR2: MNHEY, SMNVEV (reference sequence).

The rearrangement links TRBV5-1 to TRBJ2-3; a possible D gene is TRBD2 (5 bases). V lost 0 bases and J 2 bases, leaving 7 bases between the germline ends. Germline CDR1 is SGHRS and CDR2 is YFSETQ. This CDR3 contains 14 residues. CDR3 residues: CASSLEAATDTQYF. The CDR3 DNA reads TGCGCCAGCAGCTTGGAAGCGGCCACAGATACGCAGTATTTT.

V usage is TRBV12-3 or TRBV12-4 and J usage is TRBJ1-1; D unresolved. The CDR3 runs 13 residues. V gave up 3 bases and J gave up 4 bases, with 9 bases separating them. The CDR3 DNA reads TGTGCCAGCAGTTTTTATGAGAGCACTGAAGCTTTCTTT. This encodes CASSFYESTEAFF.

The chain has TRBV4-1 and TRBJ1-2; D possibly corresponds to TRBD1 (6 bases). V lost 0 bases, J lost 4 bases, and 15 bases lay in between. The CDR3 runs 16 residues. Germline V gene data show CDR1 as MGHRA and CDR2 as YSYEKL. CDR3 sequence: CASSQDWTEMTYGYTF. The CDR3 DNA follows: TGCGCCAGCAGCCAAGATTGGACAGAAATGACCTATGGCTACACCTTC.